The subject of this entry is one T cell receptor beta chain. Its specificity is unknown. The sample belongs to a study of cytomegalovirus exposure and HLA in healthy donors. At the level of the study: The same platform was used for the 120 validation repertoires and the roughly 670 first-cohort repertoires, a later analysis reported.

General study findings and limits: Rarity characterized most TCR sequences, yet some public TCRs appeared in many donors. A subsequent analysis found that TCR clusters from the first cohort also tended to co-occur in the 90 to 150 validation repertoires, with approximately 95% of cluster scores above 0.

This CDR3 spans 16 amino acids. Trimming removed 6 bases at V and 0 bases at J, with 15 bases between. Per the germline V gene, CDR1 is SGHDN and CDR2 is FVKESK. The data were produced by immunoSEQ multiplex PCR, yet TCRdb's version contains in-frame clones alone and is incomplete. The sample includes roughly 310,000 clones, approximately 86% of them seen just once. The sequencing sample was made of PBMCs. The rearrangement joins TRBV14 to TRBJ2-1; a possible D gene is TRBD2 (6 bases). This clonotype originated in a man aged 25-40 years in good health and CMV-seronegative. For the CDR3, the DNA is TGTGCCAGCAGTCGAATTAGCGGTAGCTCCTACAATGAGCAGTTCTTC. Protein sequence: CASSRISGSSYNEQFF.